Included here is one T cell receptor beta chain sequence, with context. The target antigen is unknown. Template material for amplifying TCR beta CDR3 regions consisted of RNA transcripts. The primer set for the first-round RT-PCR of the TCR CDR3 was HTBI. TCRdb reprocessed the multiplex PCR reads via MiXCR and lists one record per CDR3 protein. The table shows some 270,000 distinct CDR3 sequences, with about 25% occurring only once. This sample is drawn from a study of T cells in Graves' hyperthyroidism and ophthalmopathy. Study as a whole: Before treatment of any kind, peripheral blood was taken at initial diagnosis.

Notes on the study in general: Stable hyperthyroidism was separated from ophthalmopathy by a model based on 13 V-J features.

Exclusion criteria comprised uncontrolled infection, other autoimmune disease, pregnancy or lactation. PBMCs were collected from an approximately 9.2 ml volume of fresh peripheral blood. The source of this sequence is a woman aged 40 to 50 with Graves' ophthalmopathy. Sample: blood.

The CDR3 sequence is CACTQPGRVSGNTIYF. CDR3 nucleotides: TGTGCCTGTACACAACCGGGCCGCGTTTCTGGAAACACCATATATTTT. The V gene is TRBV30, the J gene TRBJ1-3; D gene ambiguous. This CDR3 comprises 16 residues. Germline loops: CDR1 GTSNPN, CDR2 SVGIG (reference sequence). Trimming shortened V by 6 bases and J by 1 base, and 19 bases separated the two germline ends.